Detailed here is one TCR beta chain. Antigen specificity is unknown. The sample is drawn from a study of shared clonotypes between healthy human individuals. Across the study: For every donor, three CD4 naive, three CD4 memory, two CD8 naive and one CD8 memory plates were used.

The deep-level immunoSEQ assay was used. Data came from immunoSEQ multiplex PCR; TCRdb stores just in-frame clones and leaves some out. This table holds some 2.1 million clones, approximately 95% found once. The V gene's germline CDR1 is SGHNT and CDR2 YYREEE (reference sequence). The CDR3 runs 17 residues. Losses at the gene ends were 1 base for V and 3 bases for J; bases not matched to a gene: 6. Study-level results: A generally larger estimated richness was seen in naive subsets than in memory subsets. Incompleteness in sorted-subset sequencing, despite large depth, was shown by rarefaction.

Naive CD8 cells comprised CD45RO-negative, CCR7-positively selected cells, excluding terminally differentiated effector memory CD45RA+ cells. Sequencing was done on a sample of naive CD8+ T cells sorted from blood. V usage is TRBV5-4 and J usage is TRBJ2-2, with 10 positions matching TRBD2. This TCR was recovered from a man aged 18 to 29 in good health. The CDR3 loop is CASSLSSGRGYTGELFF. DNA of the CDR3: TGTGCCAGCAGCTTGTCTAGCGGGAGAGGGTACACCGGGGAGCTGTTTTTT.